This TCR beta chain was observed in a study of control samples from healthy donors and cancer patients. V was shortened by 6 bases and J by 2 bases, with 27 bases between the two germline ends. CDR1 is SGHTA and CDR2 is FQGNSA in the germline V gene. The CDR3 runs to 19 residues. The assay was immunoSEQ multiplex PCR, and TCRdb's table has in-frame clones only and misses some. The sample lists roughly 120,000 clones, roughly 94% occurring once. What was sequenced was blood. V and J are TRBV7-2 and TRBJ2-3; possibly TRBD2 for D (6 bases). This clonotype was obtained from a man aged 25 to 45 in good health. The CDR3 nucleotides are TGTGCCAGCAGAAAGAGGGACTTCCCTTCTCCCCCCAACACAGATACGCAGTATTTT. The encoded protein is CASRKRDFPSPPNTDTQYF.